This entry features one TCR beta chain sequence. Its antigen is unidentified. A much larger clone lies a single base off, so this may be a read error. TCRdb re-analysed the PCR reads in MiXCR, keeping a single row per CDR3 protein. Among about 630,000 distinct CDR3 sequences listed, about 25% were seen once. Between roughly 18,000 and 1,100,000 sorted cells, with 10%, 30% or 50% RNA, yielded naive CD8 libraries. Naive CD8 T cells were picked out by sorting for CD8+CD4-CCR7+CD45RA+. This entry is derived from a study of molecular identifiers for immune sequencing clone quantification. Study outcomes and limitations: Clonotypes surpassing 20 RNA copies contained over 97% of effector molecules, versus under 1% in naive cells.

The CDR3 has 12 residues. Per the germline V gene, CDR1 is PRHDT and CDR2 is FYEKMQ (reference sequence). This chain uses TRBV13 with TRBJ1-2; D remains unclear. The sequence was obtained from a human donor in good health. Some libraries in this study had Jurkat cell RNA spiked in. Sequences were obtained from naive CD8+ T cells from blood, with Jurkat cell RNA spiked in. Subset denoted: FACS-sorted CD8+CD4-CCR7+CD45RA+ naive T cells. The CDR3 is CASSFKAYGYNF. As DNA, the CDR3 is TGTGCCAGCAGCTTCAAAGCCTATGGCTACAACTTC.